The 26 T cell receptor beta chains reported below all come from one sample, sequenced in a study of T cell responses to AZD1222 COVID-19 vaccine. Produced via immunoSEQ multiplex PCR; TCRdb's table is partial and in-frame only. There are approximately 110,000 clones in the sample; roughly 90% occur only once, and about 2.5% lies in the top ten. Here the sequenced sample was peripheral blood, taken on day 0 of AZD1222 vaccination. These receptors were taken from an adult in good health.

This chain connects TRBV29-1 to TRBJ2-1, with TRBD2 matching 13 bases. There are 17 residues in the CDR3. The V gene's germline CDR1 is SQVTM and CDR2 ANQGSEA. Trimming removed 3 bases from V and 3 bases from J; junction bases left unmatched: 8. CDR3 amino acids: CSVERRTSGSFYNEQFF. CDR3 nucleotides: TGCAGCGTTGAGCGGCGGACTAGCGGGAGTTTCTACAATGAGCAGTTCTTC.

In nucleotides, the CDR3 is TGCAGCGTCGGGGAAACTCATGGGACTGAGCAGTTCTTC. Protein: CSVGETHGTEQFF. This chain links TRBV29-1 with TRBJ2-1; the D gene could be TRBD1 or TRBD2 (5 bases each). The V and J ends lost 6 bases and 9 bases respectively, with 18 bases between them. This CDR3 has 13 residues. In germline, CDR1 is SQVTM, CDR2 ANQGSEA.

This clone was observed a handful of times. The chain employs TRBV28 and TRBJ1-6; unclear D gene. The CDR3 runs to 15 residues. Trimming took off 2 bases at V and 5 bases at J, with 10 bases between the two ends. CDR1 is MDHEN, CDR2 SYDVKM, per germline. Here the CDR3 DNA reads TGTGCCAGCAGTTTACTGGACGGAAATAATTCACCCCTCCACTTT. Protein product: CASSLLDGNNSPLHF. Combining the CDR3 with reference TRBV28 and TRBJ1-6 gives the whole variable domain DVKVTQSSRYLVKRTGEKVFLECVQDMDHENMFWYRQDPGLGLRLIYFSYDVKMKEKGDIPEGYSVSREKKERFSLILESASTNQTSMYLCASSLLDGNNSPLHFGNGTRLTVT.

The rearrangement joins TRBV6-5 to TRBJ2-3; D not resolved. CDR1 is MNHEY and CDR2 is SVGAGI in the germline V gene. The V gene lost 0 bases and the J gene lost 6 bases, with 13 bases spanning the gap. The CDR3 covers 15 residues. This chain's CDR3 is CASSYSRALGDTQYF. Here the CDR3 DNA reads TGTGCCAGCAGTTACTCGCGAGCCCTAGGGGATACGCAGTATTTT.

V is TRBV6-6 and J is TRBJ1-6; 9 nucleotides agree with TRBD1. Trimming took 6 bases from V and 10 from J; bases not matched to a gene: 10. Germline V gives CDR1 MNHNY, CDR2 SVGAGI (reference sequence). This CDR3 contains 15 residues. CDR3 protein: CASRPDRGEYSPLHF. CDR3 nucleotides: TGTGCCAGCAGGCCCGACAGGGGGGAATACTCACCCCTCCACTTT.

The chain employs TRBV5-4 and TRBJ2-2; D gene unclear. V gave up 0 bases and J gave up 5 bases, with 5 bases separating them. Per the germline V gene, CDR1 is SGHNT and CDR2 is YYREEE (reference sequence). The CDR3 extends over 13 amino acids. CDR3 coding DNA: TGTGCCAGCAGCTTGGGGGTGACCGGGGAGCTGTTTTTT. It encodes CASSLGVTGELFF.

The chain has TRBV28 and TRBJ1-5, with D possibly matching TRBD1 (5 bases). Per the germline V gene, CDR1 is MDHEN and CDR2 is SYDVKM. Between the trimmed V and J ends, which lost 7 bases and 0 bases, there was a span of 19 bases. The CDR3 totals 17 residues. In DNA form, the CDR3 reads TGTGCCAGCATTGGGGCAGACGCGACTTATAGCAATCAGCCCCAGCATTTT. The encoded protein is CASIGADATYSNQPQHF.

J is TRBJ2-5 and V is TRBV24-1; D gene uncertain. This CDR3 has 12 amino acids. V was shortened by 1 base and J by 2 bases, with 1 base between the two germline ends. The germline V gene encodes CDR1 KGHDR and CDR2 SFDVKD. The CDR3 sequence: CATSDFQETQYF. Written as DNA, the CDR3 is TGTGCCACCAGTGATTTTCAAGAGACCCAGTACTTC.

This clone was detected only a few times. The V and J genes are TRBV5-4 and TRBJ1-2; no clear D gene. The V gene lost 4 bases and the J gene lost 0 bases, with 10 bases spanning the gap. There are 14 residues in the CDR3. Per the germline V gene, CDR1 is SGHNT and CDR2 is YYREEE (reference sequence). CDR3 sequence: CASSLDGSNYGYTF. The CDR3 nucleotides are TGTGCCAGCAGCCTGGACGGATCTAACTATGGCTACACCTTC.

V is TRBV7-9 and J is TRBJ2-2; D perhaps matches TRBD2 (6 bases). Trimming took 3 bases from V and 6 from J, leaving 14 bases between them. The CDR3 is made up of 15 amino acids. Per germline, CDR1 SEHNR and CDR2 FQNEAQ (reference sequence). The CDR3 here is CASSLRGPTAGELFF. CDR3 nucleotide sequence: TGTGCCAGCAGCTTGCGGGGACCCACCGCCGGGGAGCTGTTTTTT.

The chain employs TRBV2 and TRBJ1-2; the D gene is possibly TRBD1 (5 bases). The germline V and J ends were trimmed by 6 bases and 4 bases, with 15 bases remaining between them. Per the germline V gene, CDR1 is SNHLY and CDR2 is FYNNEI. CDR3 length equals 14 residues. CDR3 region: CASSLSRGSYGYTF. The DNA for the CDR3 is TGTGCCAGCAGCCTTTCGCGGGGGAGCTATGGCTACACCTTC. Combining the CDR3 with reference TRBV2 and TRBJ1-2 gives the whole variable domain EPEVTQTPSHQVTQMGQEVILRCVPISNHLYFYWYRQILGQKVEFLVSFYNNEISEKSEIFDDQFSVERPDGSNFTLKIRSTKLEDSAMYFCASSLSRGSYGYTFGSGTRLTVV.

The CDR3 coding sequence is TGTGCCAGCAGCTTGGCCGGGGCCGGGGCCAACGTCCTGACTTTC. The encoded protein is CASSLAGAGANVLTF. The rearrangement links TRBV5-6 to TRBJ2-6; D possibly matches TRBD1 or TRBD2 (5 bases each). Trimming took 0 bases from V and 4 from J, leaving 8 bases between them. The CDR3 has 15 amino acids. CDR1 is SGHDT and CDR2 is YYEEEE in the germline V gene.

J is TRBJ2-7 and V is TRBV7-8; D perhaps matches TRBD1 (6 bases). The CDR3 consists of 16 residues. Trimming pared 4 bases from V and 6 bases from J, leaving 22 bases between. Looked up from germline, CDR1 is SGHVS and CDR2 is FQNEAQ. The CDR3 DNA reads as TGTGCCAGCAGCTCTAACCGGGACATCGACCCCGGCGAGCAGTACTTC. This translates into CASSSNRDIDPGEQYF.

This clone occurred a few times. V and J are TRBV6-5 and TRBJ2-5; no clear D. V was shortened by 6 bases and J by 5 bases, with 13 bases between the two germline ends. Germline lookup yields CDR1 MNHEY and CDR2 SVGAGI. CDR3 size: 13 residues. CDR3 amino acids: CASSRGPRETQYF. Here the CDR3 DNA reads TGTGCCAGCAGCCGCGGACCTCGGGAGACCCAGTACTTC.

This clone appeared once. The CDR3 reads CASSFRLAGDEQYF. The CDR3 DNA follows: TGTGCCAGCAGCTTTAGACTAGCGGGAGACGAGCAGTACTTC. The chain uses TRBV7-2 and TRBJ2-7; TRBD2 matches at 12 bases. This CDR3 has 14 residues. Germline lookup yields CDR1 SGHTA and CDR2 FQGNSA. The V segment lost 3 bases and the J segment 5 bases; nucleotides outside the gene matches: 2.

The chain uses TRBV29-1 and TRBJ2-1, with 7 nucleotides matching TRBD1. The CDR3 is 14 residues long. Germline loops: CDR1 SQVTM, CDR2 ANQGSEA. V lost 6 bases, J lost 0 bases, and 5 bases stayed unmatched. Written as DNA, the CDR3 is TGCAGCGTCACGGACAGGAGCTCCTACAATGAGCAGTTCTTC. Amino acids: CSVTDRSSYNEQFF.

The gene calls are TRBV6-6 and TRBJ2-2, with a weak D call TRBD1 (6 bases). Trimming stripped 5 bases from V and 6 bases from J, with 16 bases between. CDR1 MNHNY and CDR2 SVGAGI come from the germline V gene (reference sequence). CDR3 length: 15 residues. The CDR3 DNA sequence: TGTGCCAGCAGTACCCCACCCGGACAGTCCGGGGAGCTGTTTTTT. This sequence encodes CASSTPPGQSGELFF.

This rearrangement joins TRBV6-6 to TRBJ1-1, with unresolved D. The CDR3 runs 13 residues. The germline V gene has CDR1 MNHNY and CDR2 SVGAGI (reference sequence). Trimming pared 8 bases from V and 0 bases from J, leaving 10 bases between. The CDR3 region is CASREGLNTEAFF. The DNA for the CDR3 is TGTGCCAGCCGGGAGGGTCTGAACACTGAAGCTTTCTTT.

This sequence joins TRBV28 and TRBJ2-7, with TRBD2 matching over 7 bases. J lost 9 bases, V lost 3 bases, and 5 bases had no gene match. CDR1 is MDHEN and CDR2 is SYDVKM in the germline V gene. The CDR3 consists of 12 residues. CDR3 in amino acids: CASSLGGSGQYF. The CDR3 DNA follows: TGTGCCAGCAGTTTGGGGGGGTCCGGGCAGTACTTC.

This clone has just a few counts. The V call is TRBV7-2, the J call TRBJ2-7; D unresolved. CDR3 size: 15 residues. V shed 1 base and J shed 0 bases, with 10 bases lying between them. CDR1 SGHTA and CDR2 FQGNSA come from the germline V gene. The chain's CDR3 is CASSLVSAVSYEQYF. As DNA, the CDR3 is TGTGCCAGCAGCTTAGTTTCGGCGGTCTCCTACGAGCAGTACTTC.

V and J are TRBV28 and TRBJ1-2, with 7 bases identical to TRBD1. CDR3 size: 15 residues. In germline, CDR1 is MDHEN, CDR2 SYDVKM. The trim removed 6 bases at V and 6 bases at J, leaving 13 bases unmatched. The CDR3 DNA reads as TGTGCCAGCAGCCCTCCCGACAGGGAGGGGAATGGCTACACCTTC. This codes for CASSPPDREGNGYTF.

This clone has just one count. The chain uses TRBV7-9 and TRBJ2-7; TRBD2 matches at 13 bases. The CDR3 has 14 residues. Germline CDR1 SEHNR, CDR2 FQNEAQ (reference sequence). Trimming cost V 1 base and J 6 bases; bases outside gene matches: 0. CDR3 in DNA: TGTGCCAGCAGCTTAGGACTAGCGGGGGGCGAGCAGTACTTC. It codes for CASSLGLAGGEQYF.

V is TRBV6-6 and J is TRBJ2-6; no clear D gene. The CDR3 covers 15 residues. Germline V lookup: CDR1 MNHNY, CDR2 SVGAGI (reference sequence). The CDR3 bases are TGTCCCACCAAAAAAACCGACTCTGGGGCCAACGTCCTGACTTTC. Residues: CPTKKTDSGANVLTF.

The chain uses TRBV4-1 and TRBJ1-5; D gene uncertain. The CDR3 is 17 residues long. V was clipped by 0 bases and J by 6 bases, with 18 bases between them. Germline V gene lookup returns CDR1 MGHRA and CDR2 YSYEKL. The CDR3 sequence is CASSQEVRLLGTQPQHF. CDR3 DNA: TGCGCCAGCAGCCAAGAAGTCCGGCTCCTTGGCACTCAGCCCCAGCATTTT.

This clone appeared a few times. The chain combines TRBV18 with TRBJ1-5; maybe TRBD1 (5 bases). The CDR3 is made up of 13 amino acids. Germline V gives CDR1 KGHSH, CDR2 LQKENI. Trimming cost V 2 bases and J 8 bases, with 10 bases left between them. As DNA, the CDR3 is TGTGCCAGCTCACCAGACAGATCCAAGCCCCAGCATTTT. This encodes CASSPDRSKPQHF. Full variable domain (missing parts from reference TRBV18 and TRBJ1-5): NAGVMQNPRHLVRRRGQEARLRCSPMKGHSHVYWYRQLPEEGLKFMVYLQKENIIDESGMPKERFSAEFPKEGPSILRIQQVVRGDSAAYFCASSPDRSKPQHFGDGTRLSIL.

The table lists this clone with a count of one. The chain uses TRBV14 and TRBJ2-7; 7 bases align to TRBD1. Germline values: CDR1 SGHDN, CDR2 FVKESK. The CDR3 totals 13 residues. The trim removed 1 base at V and 8 bases at J, leaving 5 bases unmatched. The CDR3 is CASSQGQGMKQYF. CDR3 bases: TGTGCCAGCAGCCAAGGACAGGGCATGAAGCAGTACTTC.